This T cell receptor (beta chain) was sequenced for a study of T-cell reconstitution after alpha-beta-depleted transplantation in children. The table lists this clonotype with a few counts. Antigen specificity is unknown. The study, taken as a whole, reports: From newly produced T cells came most of the T-cell counts and diversity one year after transplant. The study traced high day-60 TCRbeta diversity in some patients to surviving recipient T cells and thymic progenitors. Expanded clones from the graft, numbering several hundred, reportedly supplied alpha-beta T cells about two months after transplant.

A library of TCRbeta sequences, prepared with unique molecular identifiers, was generated. TCRdb itself ran the PCR reads through MiXCR, one entry per CDR3 protein. The sample carries about 580,000 distinct CDR3 sequences, 23% recorded once. J was trimmed by 4 bases and V by 4 bases; bases with no gene match: 8. Germline CDR1 MNHEY, CDR2 SMNVEV (reference sequence). The CDR3 totals 16 residues. This TCR derives from a boy under three years old who had a stem cell transplant for acute myeloid leukemia, so the T cells may come from the graft donor. Sequenced here: PBMCs, mostly from graft donor cells, sampled 360 days after TCRalphabeta/CD19-depleted stem cell transplant. The chain is built from TRBV27 and TRBJ1-2, with TRBD1 matching 11 bases. The CDR3 sequence is CASSSTRTGGFYGYTF. The CDR3 DNA is TGTGCCAGCAGTTCAACCCGGACAGGGGGCTTCTATGGCTACACCTTC.